The present T cell receptor (beta chain) was sequenced within a study of radiotherapy plus CTLA-4 blockade in lung cancer. V lost 7 bases and J 3 bases, leaving 18 bases between the germline ends. The V gene's germline CDR1 is MNHEY and CDR2 SVGAGI. CDR3 size: 15 residues. The sample holds one count of this clone. Its specificity is not known. Sequencing used immunoSEQ multiplex PCR; TCRdb keeps in-frame clones, though not all of them. The table lists tens of thousands of clones, 65% to 85% of them singletons. Overall study findings and caveats: Response, reportedly, was best predicted by interferon-beta along with early blood T cell clone dynamics.

The gene calls are TRBV6-5 and TRBJ1-2, with D perhaps TRBD1 (5 bases). The specimen was peripheral blood, collected from a patient treated with radiotherapy plus ipilimumab. This receptor was taken from a human donor with non-small cell lung cancer who had stable disease on radiotherapy plus ipilimumab. The DNA of the CDR3 is TGTGCCAGCACCCCCCACGGGGGAATTGACTATGGCTACACCTTC. Translating it yields CASTPHGGIDYGYTF.